Listed below are T cell receptor beta chains from one sample, sequenced in a study of T cell responses to AZD1222 COVID-19 vaccine. Generated by immunoSEQ multiplex PCR, the TCRdb table keeps only in-frame clones and is missing some. Here the sample spans 75,000 to 95,000 clones, about 88% being singletons. The starting material was peripheral blood, obtained on day 0 of AZD1222 vaccination. The receptors derive from an adult in good health. CDR3s leave out the opening cysteine and the closing phenylalanine or tryptophan.

v_gene	j_gene	CDR3aa
TRBV19	TRBJ1-4	ASRGGPSTNEKLF
TRBV11-3	TRBJ2-1	ASSLVGGLSYNEQF
TRBV5-8	TRBJ2-7	ASSLESNSYEQY
TRBV4-3	TRBJ2-5	ASSQERGGQETQY
TRBV2	TRBJ2-3	ASSEALPGLITDTQY
TRBV6-2/TRBV6-3	TRBJ2-2	ASSYSIREGDGELF
TRBV28	TRBJ1-5	ASGPGGSHNQPQH
TRBV7-9	TRBJ2-5	ASSQLEVETQY
TRBV6-5	TRBJ2-5	ASKDLYPQETQY
TRBV2	TRBJ1-1	ASTQGNIRNTEAF
TRBV3-1/TRBV3-2	TRBJ2-7	ASSQQRYEQY
TRBV5-4	TRBJ2-7	ASSLAGGGVLHEQY
TRBV7-3	TRBJ1-3	ASSLSPLDNTIY
TRBV2	TRBJ2-1	ASTTDSGSAYNEQF
TRBV6-1	TRBJ2-7	ASSEGAGGYEQY
TRBV24-1	TRBJ2-1	ATSAPQQYNEQF